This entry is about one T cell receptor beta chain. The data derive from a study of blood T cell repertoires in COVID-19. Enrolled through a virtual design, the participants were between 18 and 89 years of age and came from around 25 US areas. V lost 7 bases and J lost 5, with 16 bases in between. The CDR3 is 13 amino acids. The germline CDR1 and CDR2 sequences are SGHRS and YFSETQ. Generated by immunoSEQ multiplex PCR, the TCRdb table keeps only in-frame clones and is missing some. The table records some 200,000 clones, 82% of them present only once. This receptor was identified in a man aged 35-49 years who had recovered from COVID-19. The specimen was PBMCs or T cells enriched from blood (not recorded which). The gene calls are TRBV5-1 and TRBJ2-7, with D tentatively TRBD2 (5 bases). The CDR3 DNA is TGCGCCAGCGGCGCTAGCATCAGGAACGAGCAGTACGTC. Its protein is CASGASIRNEQYV.